The entry below gives a single T cell receptor beta chain sequence along with its context. The PCR ran on 60 Vbeta and 13 Jbeta primers. Some clones are missing from TCRdb's copy, which holds only in-frame ones; the method was immunoSEQ multiplex PCR. The sample records about 140,000 clones, roughly four fifths being singletons. The sample is drawn from a study of cytomegalovirus exposure and HLA in healthy donors. There are 14 residues in the CDR3. Germline V lookup: CDR1 SGHDT, CDR2 YYEEEE. V was shortened by 4 bases and J by 6 bases, with 13 bases between the two germline ends. Sequencing used PBMCs. The V and J genes are TRBV5-6 and TRBJ2-2; D is possibly TRBD1 (6 bases). The source of this sequence is a female donor in good health and CMV-seronegative. The CDR3 reads CASSGSQGSGELFF. CDR3 nucleotides: TGTGCCAGCAGCGGAAGCCAGGGGTCCGGGGAGCTGTTTTTT.